The 18 T cell receptor beta chains below come from one sample, sequenced in a study of cytomegalovirus exposure and HLA in healthy donors. Generated by immunoSEQ multiplex PCR, the TCRdb table keeps only in-frame clones and is missing some. The table includes 150,000 to 200,000 clones, under 95% detected once. Sequenced material: PBMCs. Receptor source: a woman aged 18-35 years in good health and CMV-seropositive.

This chain connects TRBV6-1 to TRBJ2-2; D not certain. The CDR3 runs to 15 residues. Germline V gene lookup returns CDR1 MNHNS and CDR2 SASEGT. V was shortened by 0 bases and J by 8 bases, with 13 bases between the two germline ends. The DNA of the CDR3 is TGTGCCAGCAGTGAAGCGTGGGCCCTTCGGGGGGAGCTGTTTTTT. This gives the protein CASSEAWALRGELFF.

This clone was seen only a few times. V gene TRBV28 combines with J gene TRBJ2-7; TRBD1 might be the D (8 bases). Trimming cost V 7 bases and J 5 bases, with 18 bases left between them. CDR1 is MDHEN and CDR2 is SYDVKM in the germline V gene. This CDR3 has 14 amino acids. The CDR3 DNA is TGTGCCAGCATCCAACAGGGGGGGGTAGACGAGCAGTACTTC. Translation: CASIQQGGVDEQYF.

About this clone: No conserved phenylalanine or tryptophan is present at the end of the CDR3, so a read error is the likely explanation. Because the CDR3's place on the DNA is in doubt, the DNA is left out and the CDR3 is given as listed by TCRdb. The chain combines TRBV23-1 with TRBJ1-3; TRBD1 is taken as the D call from the table, unchecked against the DNA. TRBV23-1 qualifies as an ORF whose function is uncertain. The CDR3 spans 10 residues, counting both ends. CDR3 region: CASSQPTGLS.

The V call is TRBV9, the J call TRBJ1-2; 8 positions match TRBD1. CDR3 size: 14 residues. V was pared by 1 base and J by 3 bases, with 2 bases of the junction left unmatched. From germline, CDR1 is SGDLS and CDR2 YYNGEE. This CDR3 is CASSVTTGDYGYTF. In DNA, the CDR3 is TGTGCCAGCAGCGTAACGACAGGGGACTATGGCTACACCTTC.

This chain uses TRBV27 with TRBJ1-2; weak D call: TRBD1 (5 bases). The germline V and J ends were trimmed by 7 bases and 4 bases, with 13 bases remaining between them. The CDR3 sequence is 13 residues long. Per germline, CDR1 MNHEY and CDR2 SMNVEV (reference sequence). DNA of the CDR3: TGTGCCAGCAAGCAGGGTTACGCCTATGGCTACACCTTC. Its translation: CASKQGYAYGYTF.

This chain links TRBV25-1 with TRBJ2-5, with D possibly matching TRBD2 (5 bases). The V end lost 6 bases, the J end lost 7 bases, and 21 bases lay between the germline ends. The CDR3 covers 15 residues. CDR1 and CDR2 (germline): MGHDK, SYGVNS. CDR3 nucleotide sequence: TGTGCCAGCAGCCAACCAGGAGGTTCTCCGGGGACCCAGTACTTC. It specifies CASSQPGGSPGTQYF.

This clone was recorded only once. This sequence joins TRBV11-3 and TRBJ2-5, with D perhaps TRBD2 (6 bases). V lost 5 bases to trimming and J lost 5 bases, with 12 bases between them. The CDR3 is 13 residues long. Germline loops: CDR1 SGHNT, CDR2 YENEEA. This CDR3 is CASSPSGWETQYF. The CDR3 DNA is TGTGCCAGCAGCCCGAGCGGGTGGGAGACCCAGTACTTC.

This clone was counted a single time. This chain joins TRBV2 and TRBJ1-3; D is uncertain. The CDR3 has 16 residues. Germline V gene data show CDR1 as SNHLY and CDR2 as FYNNEI. V shed 3 bases and J shed 4 bases, with 16 bases lying between them. The CDR3 here is CASSDNAGFLGNTIYF. The CDR3 nucleotides read TGTGCCAGCAGTGATAATGCGGGGTTTCTCGGAAACACCATATATTTT.

This clone was seen just once. The chain employs TRBV7-2 and TRBJ2-1; 7 nucleotides line up with TRBD2. Trimming took 3 bases from V and 3 from J; bases not matched to a gene: 2. Germline V gene data show CDR1 as SGHTA and CDR2 as FQGNSA. The CDR3 has 14 residues. The CDR3 DNA reads as TGTGCCAGCAGCTTTGGGAGGGACTACAATGAGCAGTTCTTC. Translating it yields CASSFGRDYNEQFF.

The rearrangement joins TRBV7-9 to TRBJ2-7; perhaps TRBD2 as D (6 bases). This CDR3 is 13 amino acids long. V lost 6 bases and J lost 0, with 9 bases in between. CDR1 and CDR2 from the germline V gene are SEHNR and FQNEAQ (reference sequence). CDR3 sequence: CASRGLTSYEQYF. The CDR3 nucleotides are TGTGCCAGCAGGGGACTGACCTCCTACGAGCAGTACTTC.

The V gene is TRBV27, the J gene TRBJ1-1, with 8 nucleotides matching TRBD1. The CDR3 spans 14 residues. CDR1 and CDR2 from the germline V gene are MNHEY and SMNVEV (reference sequence). V dropped 2 bases and J dropped 3; count of bases not matched to a gene: 2. The CDR3 DNA follows: TGTGCCAGCAGTTTAGACAGGGGATACACTGAAGCTTTCTTT. Encoded protein: CASSLDRGYTEAFF.

J is TRBJ2-3 and V is TRBV5-1; 9 bases fit TRBD1. Germline lookup yields CDR1 SGHRS and CDR2 YFSETQ. V was pared by 4 bases and J by 0 bases, with 12 bases of the junction left unmatched. The CDR3 sequence is 18 residues long. The CDR3 here is CASSRKFFGTGSTDTQYF. Written as DNA, the CDR3 is TGCGCCAGCAGCCGAAAATTTTTTGGGACAGGGAGCACAGATACGCAGTATTTT. The full variable domain, in which reference TRBV5-1 and TRBJ2-3 provide the parts outside the CDR3, is KAGVTQTPRYLIKTRGQQVTLSCSPISGHRSVSWYQQTPGQGLQFLFEYFSETQRNKGNFPGRFSGRQFSNSRSEMNVSTLELGDSALYLCASSRKFFGTGSTDTQYFGPGTRLTVL.

The J gene is TRBJ2-3, the V gene TRBV2, with D possibly TRBD2 on 6 matching bases. The CDR3 loop spans 17 amino acids. CDR1 is SNHLY and CDR2 is FYNNEI in the germline V gene. V shed 6 bases and J shed 1 base, with 20 bases lying between them. The CDR3 sequence is CASSQASAQGRTDTQYF. CDR3 coding DNA: TGTGCCAGCAGCCAAGCTAGCGCGCAGGGTCGCACAGATACGCAGTATTTT.

The rearrangement links TRBV5-5 to TRBJ2-7, with 7 positions matching TRBD1. The V gene's germline CDR1 is SGHKS and CDR2 YYEKEE (reference sequence). V shed 4 bases, J shed 1 base, and the junction held 11 bases outside the gene matches. This CDR3 is 16 amino acids long. This CDR3 reads CASSHVRDSSSYEQYF. In DNA, the CDR3 is TGTGCCAGCAGCCATGTACGGGACAGCTCTTCCTACGAGCAGTACTTC.

The genes are TRBV10-3 and TRBJ2-2; D may be TRBD1 (8 bases). The germline gives CDR1 ENHRY, CDR2 SYGVKD. V was cut by 6 bases and J by 3 bases, with 14 bases left in between. The CDR3 extends over 15 amino acids. This CDR3 is CAISLTGGDTGELFF. The CDR3 DNA reads TGTGCCATCAGCTTAACAGGGGGGGACACCGGGGAGCTGTTTTTT.

The CDR3 region has the DNA TGTGCCACCAGCAGATCCGGGACTAGCGGGACCCCAGGGGACGAGCAGTACTTC. Translation: CATSRSGTSGTPGDEQYF. This chain links TRBV15 with TRBJ2-7, with 13 bases that match TRBD2. This CDR3 contains 18 residues. Trimming took 2 bases from V and 5 from J; bases not matched to a gene: 12. CDR1 LNHNV and CDR2 YYDKDF come from the germline V gene (reference sequence). Full variable domain (outside the CDR3, taken from reference TRBV15 and TRBJ2-7): DAMVIQNPRYQVTQFGKPVTLSCSQTLNHNVMYWYQQKSSQAPKLLFHYYDKDFNNEADTPDNFQSRRPNTSFCFLDIRSPGLGDTAMYLCATSRSGTSGTPGDEQYFGPGTRLTVT.

The chain employs TRBV19 and TRBJ2-3; no definite D call. This CDR3 comprises 13 residues. Germline CDR1 reads LNHDA; CDR2 reads SQIVND (reference sequence). V was clipped by 3 bases and J by 6 bases, with 10 bases between them. CDR3 in DNA: TGTGCCAGTAGTATCCCGAGATCTGATACGCAGTATTTT. Its protein product is CASSIPRSDTQYF. Drawing the rest from reference TRBV19 and TRBJ2-3, the complete variable domain is DGGITQSPKYLFRKEGQNVTLSCEQNLNHDAMYWYRQDPGQGLRLIYYSQIVNDFQKGDIAEGYSVSREKKESFPLTVTSAQKNPTAFYLCASSIPRSDTQYFGPGTRLTVL.

The chain links TRBV9 to TRBJ2-5; TRBD1 might be the D (5 bases). Trimming pared 4 bases from V and 0 bases from J, leaving 16 bases between. The length of the CDR3 is 16 residues. CDR1 and CDR2 (germline): SGDLS, YYNGEE. The CDR3 sequence: CASSPTGAPNQETQYF. CDR3 sequence (DNA): TGTGCCAGCAGCCCAACTGGGGCCCCGAACCAAGAGACCCAGTACTTC.